The rows below give T cell receptor beta chains drawn from one sample of a study of T cell changes during pregnancy in multiple sclerosis. Profiled with immunoSEQ multiplex PCR; TCRdb holds only in-frame clones, not every one. The data show roughly 14,000 clones, 80% to 90% seen once. Specimen: CD8+ T cells from peripheral blood mononuclear cells, collected in the first trimester of pregnancy. All receptors come from a female donor with multiple sclerosis, enrolled in a pregnancy study. The CDR3 runs from the conserved cysteine through the conserved F or W. The D gene is left open where the match is weak. Clone size is shown for a subset of rows, as once, few, many or a class of expanded clone.

d_call	v_call	clone_size	j_call	cdr3_aa	cdr3_nt
NA	TRBV10-3	NA	TRBJ1-1	CAISESGAGVVTMNTEAFF	TGTGCCATCAGTGAGTCAGGAGCAGGGGTGGTAACCATGAACACTGAAGCTTTCTTT
NA	TRBV5-4	once	TRBJ1-2	CASSLERGGNYGYTF	TGTGCCAGCAGCTTGGAAAGGGGGGGTAACTATGGCTACACCTTC
NA	TRBV5-1	few	TRBJ2-2	CASSLREMDTGELFF	TGCGCCAGCAGCTTGAGGGAGATGGACACCGGGGAGCTGTTTTTT
NA	TRBV7-8	once	TRBJ2-7	CASSSDEGHSIGDEQYF	TGTGCCAGCAGCTCGGACGAAGGACACTCAATCGGCGACGAGCAGTACTTC
NA	TRBV27	NA	TRBJ1-5	CASSSSVRWPQHF	TGTGCCAGCAGTTCCAGCGTTAGGTGGCCCCAGCATTTT
NA	TRBV11-1	NA	TRBJ1-2	CASSGGGTTLFRSYTF	TGTGCCAGCAGCGGGGGGGGGACAACCCTATTTCGGAGCTACACCTTC
NA	TRBV9	NA	TRBJ2-3	CASSAGLNRVTDTQYF	TGTGCCAGCAGCGCGGGTCTGAACAGGGTAACAGATACGCAGTATTTT
TRBD1	TRBV2	NA	TRBJ2-7	CASSPGTGSEQYF	TGTGCCAGCAGTCCCGGGACAGGGAGCGAGCAGTACTTC
TRBD1	TRBV4-1	NA	TRBJ2-5	CASSPPDRGGETQYF	TGCGCCAGCAGTCCCCCGGACAGGGGTGGAGAGACCCAGTACTTC
TRBD1	TRBV5-5	NA	TRBJ2-3	CASSQSGQGNTDTQYF	TGTGCCAGCAGCCAATCGGGACAGGGGAACACAGATACGCAGTATTTT
NA	TRBV7-3	once	TRBJ2-1	CASSIEGSSYNEQFF	TGTGCCAGCAGTATCGAGGGTAGCTCCTACAATGAGCAGTTCTTC
NA	TRBV7-9	NA	TRBJ2-1	CASSPGDSYNEQFF	TGTGCCAGCAGCCCGGGGGACTCCTACAATGAGCAGTTCTTC
TRBD1	TRBV29-1	once	TRBJ2-1	CSVEMGQGVSNEQFF	TGCAGCGTTGAAATGGGACAGGGGGTGTCCAATGAGCAGTTCTTC
NA	TRBV6-1	few	TRBJ1-2	CASSDSTGHYGYTF	TGTGCCAGCAGTGACTCGACAGGACACTATGGCTACACCTTC
NA	TRBV6-1	NA	TRBJ2-3	CASSEGYRDTQYF	TGTGCCAGCAGTGAAGGATACAGGGATACGCAGTATTTT
NA	TRBV21-1	NA	TRBJ2-7	CASSKLRGGQGVNKSYEQYF	TGTGCCAGCAGCAAATTAAGAGGGGGACAGGGCGTAAACAAGTCCTACGAGCAGTACTTC
NA	TRBV4-1	NA	TRBJ1-5	CASSQGTGPAQPQHF	TGCGCCAGCAGCCAAGGCACAGGTCCGGCTCAGCCCCAGCATTTT
NA	TRBV6-5	NA	TRBJ1-4	CASSYRQPNEKLFF	TGTGCCAGCAGTTACCGACAGCCAAATGAAAAACTGTTTTTT
NA	TRBV7-9	NA	TRBJ1-1	CASSLLPVNTEAFF	TGTGCCAGCAGCTTATTGCCGGTGAACACTGAAGCTTTCTTT
TRBD2	TRBV9	NA	TRBJ2-3	CASSVGGRASDTQYF	TGTGCCAGCAGCGTAGGCGGGAGGGCCTCGGATACGCAGTATTTT
NA	TRBV7-9	NA	TRBJ2-7	CASGGGNSYEQYF	TGTGCCAGCGGGGGGGGCAACTCCTACGAGCAGTACTTC
NA	TRBV9	NA	TRBJ1-6	CASSAGQYNSPLHF	TGTGCCAGCAGCGCCGGACAATATAATTCACCCCTCCACTTT
NA	TRBV7-9	NA	TRBJ2-7	CASSWGVYEQYF	TGTGCCAGCAGCTGGGGCGTCTACGAGCAGTACTTC
TRBD1	TRBV27	NA	TRBJ1-2	CASSLSSGGNGYTF	TGTGCCAGCAGTTTATCTTCAGGGGGCAATGGCTACACCTTC
TRBD2	TRBV6-1	NA	TRBJ2-3	CASSEREGPTDTQYF	TGTGCCAGCAGTGAGCGGGAGGGCCCCACAGATACGCAGTATTTT
NA	TRBV6-4	NA	TRBJ2-6	CASQTAGANVLTF	TGTGCCAGCCAGACAGCTGGGGCCAACGTCCTGACTTTC
NA	TRBV5-4	NA	TRBJ2-3	CASSRRLADTQYF	TGTGCCAGCAGCCGGAGACTTGCAGATACGCAGTATTTT
NA	TRBV2	NA	TRBJ2-1	CASRGRIDEQFF	TGTGCCAGCAGGGGGCGCATCGATGAGCAGTTCTTC
TRBD1	TRBV28	NA	TRBJ1-6	CASSPTGIGPPLHF	TGTGCCAGCAGCCCGACAGGGATCGGTCCACCCCTCCACTTT
TRBD1	TRBV7-9	medium-sized	TRBJ1-2	CASSPGTEKLGYTF	TGTGCCAGCAGCCCTGGGACAGAGAAGTTAGGCTACACCTTC
NA	TRBV9	once	TRBJ2-1	CASSGQASYNEQFF	TGTGCCAGCAGCGGCCAGGCCTCTTACAATGAGCAGTTCTTC
NA	TRBV27	NA	TRBJ2-4	CASSPNDLQGINIQYF	TGTGCCAGCAGTCCCAATGACCTTCAGGGAATAAACATTCAGTACTTC
TRBD2	TRBV4-2	NA	TRBJ2-2	CASSQAGKTSGRDTGELFF	TGTGCCAGCAGCCAAGCCGGAAAGACTAGCGGGAGGGACACCGGGGAGCTGTTTTTT
NA	TRBV6-1	NA	TRBJ1-1	CASSEGWVGPGHGHADTEAFF	TGTGCCAGCAGTGAAGGGTGGGTTGGACCGGGACACGGCCATGCAGACACTGAAGCTTTCTTT
NA	TRBV7-9	NA	TRBJ2-5	CASSLPGLQETQYF	TGTGCCAGCAGCTTACCCGGGTTACAAGAGACCCAGTACTTC
NA	TRBV30	few	TRBJ1-1	CAWNQGWTEAFF	TGTGCCTGGAACCAGGGGTGGACTGAAGCTTTCTTT
NA	TRBV19	NA	TRBJ2-1	CASSIGTPNEQFF	TGTGCCAGTAGTATAGGGACTCCCAATGAGCAGTTCTTC
NA	TRBV6-5	NA	TRBJ2-5	CASSYSRRPETQYF	TGTGCCAGCAGTTACTCTCGGCGGCCAGAGACCCAGTACTTC
NA	TRBV7-9	NA	TRBJ2-6	CASSLDTGFTWANVLTF	TGTGCCAGCAGCTTAGATACAGGGTTTACCTGGGCCAACGTCCTGACTTTC
TRBD2	TRBV7-9	NA	TRBJ2-7	CASSFGRAGYEQYF	TGTGCCAGCAGCTTCGGGAGGGCAGGCTACGAGCAGTACTTC